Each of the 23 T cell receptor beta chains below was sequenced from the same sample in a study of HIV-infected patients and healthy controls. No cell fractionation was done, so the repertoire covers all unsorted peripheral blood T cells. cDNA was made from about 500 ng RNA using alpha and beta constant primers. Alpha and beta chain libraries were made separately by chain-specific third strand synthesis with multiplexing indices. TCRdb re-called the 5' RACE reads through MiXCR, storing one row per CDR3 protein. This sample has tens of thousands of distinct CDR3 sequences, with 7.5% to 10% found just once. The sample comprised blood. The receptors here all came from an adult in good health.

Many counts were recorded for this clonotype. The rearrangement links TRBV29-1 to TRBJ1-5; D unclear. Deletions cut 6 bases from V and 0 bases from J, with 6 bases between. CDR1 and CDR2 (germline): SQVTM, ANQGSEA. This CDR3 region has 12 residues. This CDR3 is CSVGSSNQPQHF. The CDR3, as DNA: TGCAGCGTAGGATCTAGCAATCAGCCCCAGCATTTT.

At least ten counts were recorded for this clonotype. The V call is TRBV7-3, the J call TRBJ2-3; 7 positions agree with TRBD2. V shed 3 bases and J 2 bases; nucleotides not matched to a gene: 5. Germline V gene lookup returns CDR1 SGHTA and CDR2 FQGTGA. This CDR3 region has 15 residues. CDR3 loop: CASSFGLGTTDTQYF. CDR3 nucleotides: TGTGCCAGCAGCTTTGGACTAGGCACCACAGATACGCAGTATTTT.

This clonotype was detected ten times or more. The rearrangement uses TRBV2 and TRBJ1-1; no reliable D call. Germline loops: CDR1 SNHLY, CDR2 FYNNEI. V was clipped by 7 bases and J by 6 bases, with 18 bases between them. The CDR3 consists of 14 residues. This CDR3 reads CASTLALVFAEAFF. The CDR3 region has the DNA TGTGCCAGCACGTTGGCTCTGGTCTTCGCTGAAGCTTTCTTT.

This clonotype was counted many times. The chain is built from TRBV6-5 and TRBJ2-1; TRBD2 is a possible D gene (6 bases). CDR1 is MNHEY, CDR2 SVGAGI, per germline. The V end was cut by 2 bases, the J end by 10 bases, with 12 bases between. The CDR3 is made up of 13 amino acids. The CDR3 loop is CASSYAGTVEQFF. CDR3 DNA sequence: TGTGCCAGCAGTTACGCGGGGACTGTAGAGCAGTTCTTC.

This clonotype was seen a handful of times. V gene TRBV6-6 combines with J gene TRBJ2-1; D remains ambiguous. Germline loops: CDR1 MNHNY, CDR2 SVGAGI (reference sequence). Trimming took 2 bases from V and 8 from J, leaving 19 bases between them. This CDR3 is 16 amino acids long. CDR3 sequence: CASSYAGLGNKDEQFF. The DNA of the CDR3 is TGTGCCAGCAGTTACGCCGGGTTAGGAAATAAGGATGAGCAGTTCTTC.

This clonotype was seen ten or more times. CDR3 sequence reads: CASSAGTPYGYTF. The CDR3, as DNA: TGTGCCAGCAGTGCCGGGACACCTTATGGCTACACCTTC. The chain links TRBV12-3 or TRBV12-4 to TRBJ1-2, with D possibly TRBD1 on 6 matching bases. The ends were cut back, 5 bases at V and 5 bases at J, with 12 bases in the middle. This CDR3 is 13 amino acids long.

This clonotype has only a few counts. CDR3 sequence: CASLESRGFYAVKETQYF. CDR3 in DNA: TGTGCCTCCCTAGAGTCCAGGGGGTTCTATGCTGTGAAAGAGACCCAGTACTTC. V gene TRBV11-2 combines with J gene TRBJ2-5, with 7 bases that match TRBD1. This CDR3 region has 18 residues. J lost 3 bases, V lost 11 bases, and 24 bases had no gene match. Germline CDR1 SGHAT, CDR2 FQNNGV.

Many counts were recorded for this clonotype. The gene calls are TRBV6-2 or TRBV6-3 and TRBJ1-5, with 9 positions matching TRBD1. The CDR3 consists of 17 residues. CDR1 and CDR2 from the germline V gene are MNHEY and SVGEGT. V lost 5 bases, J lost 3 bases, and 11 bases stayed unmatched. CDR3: CASSAITGQGYNQPQHF. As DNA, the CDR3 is TGTGCCAGCAGTGCTATCACGGGACAGGGCTACAATCAGCCCCAGCATTTT.

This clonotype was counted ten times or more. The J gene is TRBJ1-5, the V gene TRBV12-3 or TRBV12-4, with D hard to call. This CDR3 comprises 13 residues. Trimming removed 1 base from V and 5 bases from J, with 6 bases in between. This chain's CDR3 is CASSLEFDQPQHF. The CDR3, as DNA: TGTGCCAGCAGTTTAGAGTTCGATCAGCCCCAGCATTTT.

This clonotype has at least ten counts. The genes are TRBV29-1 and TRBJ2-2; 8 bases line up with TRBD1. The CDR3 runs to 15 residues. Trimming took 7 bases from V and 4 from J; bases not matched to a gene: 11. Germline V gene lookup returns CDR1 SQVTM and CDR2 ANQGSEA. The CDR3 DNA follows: TGCAGCGCCGCCTCCAGGGGGCAGAGCACCGGGGAGCTGTTTTTT. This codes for CSAASRGQSTGELFF.

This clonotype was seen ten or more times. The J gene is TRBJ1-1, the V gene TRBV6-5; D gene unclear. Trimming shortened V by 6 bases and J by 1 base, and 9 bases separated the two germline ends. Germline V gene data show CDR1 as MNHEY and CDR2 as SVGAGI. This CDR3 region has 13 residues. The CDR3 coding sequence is TGTGCCAGCAGAATCGTAACGAACACTGAAGCTTTCTTT. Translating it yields CASRIVTNTEAFF.

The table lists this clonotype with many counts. The CDR3 region is CASSLTGNRQPQHF. CDR3 sequence (DNA): TGTGCCAGCAGTTTGACAGGGAACCGTCAGCCCCAGCATTTT. This sequence joins TRBV6-6 and TRBJ1-5; 7 bases fit TRBD1. V lost 4 bases to trimming and J lost 6 bases; unmatched junction nucleotides: 6. The CDR3 has 14 residues. The germline CDR1 and CDR2 sequences are MNHNY and SVGAGI (reference sequence).

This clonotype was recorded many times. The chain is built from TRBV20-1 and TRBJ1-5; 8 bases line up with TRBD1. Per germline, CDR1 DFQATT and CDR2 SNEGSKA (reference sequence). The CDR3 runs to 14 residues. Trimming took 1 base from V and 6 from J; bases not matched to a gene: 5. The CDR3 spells CSARADRESQPQHF. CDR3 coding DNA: TGCAGTGCTAGAGCGGACAGGGAGAGTCAGCCCCAGCATTTT.

CDR3 loop: CSLRGASGGAKNIQYF. CDR3 nucleotides: TGCAGTTTAAGGGGGGCCAGTGGCGGAGCCAAAAACATTCAGTACTTC. The chain uses TRBV20-1 and TRBJ2-4, with D perhaps TRBD1 or TRBD2 (6 bases each). The CDR3 is made up of 16 amino acids. Germline lookup yields CDR1 DFQATT and CDR2 SNEGSKA (reference sequence). Trimming took 8 bases from V and 0 from J, leaving 20 bases between them.

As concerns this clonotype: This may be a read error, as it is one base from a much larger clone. In DNA, the CDR3 is TGTGCCAGCAGATCCCGGGACAGGGGCTACGAGCAGTACTTC. Translating gives CASRSRDRGYEQYF. J is TRBJ2-7 and V is TRBV12-3 or TRBV12-4, with TRBD1 matching 10 bases. The CDR3 sequence is 14 residues long. Unmatched junction bases numbered 5, after V lost 6 bases and J lost 3 bases.

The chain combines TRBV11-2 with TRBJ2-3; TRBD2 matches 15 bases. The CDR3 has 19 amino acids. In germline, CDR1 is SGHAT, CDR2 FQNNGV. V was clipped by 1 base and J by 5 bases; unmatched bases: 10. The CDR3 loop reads CASSLVLWTSGGVVDTQYF. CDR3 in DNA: TGTGCCAGCAGCTTAGTCCTCTGGACTAGCGGGGGGGTAGTAGATACGCAGTATTTT.

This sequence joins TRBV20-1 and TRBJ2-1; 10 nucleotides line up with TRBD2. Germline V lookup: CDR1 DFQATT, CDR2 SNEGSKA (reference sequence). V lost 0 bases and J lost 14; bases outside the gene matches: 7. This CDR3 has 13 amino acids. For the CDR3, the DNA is TGCAGTGCTAGAGATTGGCTAGCGGGGGAGGAGTTCTTC. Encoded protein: CSARDWLAGEEFF.

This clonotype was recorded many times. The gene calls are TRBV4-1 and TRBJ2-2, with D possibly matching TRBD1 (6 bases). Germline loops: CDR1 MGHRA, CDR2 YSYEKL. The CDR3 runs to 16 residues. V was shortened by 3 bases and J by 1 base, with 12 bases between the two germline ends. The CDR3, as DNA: TGCGCCAGCAGCCAGGCAGGACAGCTGAACACCGGGGAGCTGTTTTTT. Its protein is CASSQAGQLNTGELFF.

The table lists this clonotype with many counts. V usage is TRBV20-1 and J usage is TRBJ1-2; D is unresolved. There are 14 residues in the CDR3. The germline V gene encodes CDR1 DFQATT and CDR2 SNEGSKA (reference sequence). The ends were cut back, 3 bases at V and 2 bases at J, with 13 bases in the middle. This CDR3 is CSARIGGPNYGYTF. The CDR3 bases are TGCAGTGCTAGGATCGGCGGTCCCAACTATGGCTACACCTTC.

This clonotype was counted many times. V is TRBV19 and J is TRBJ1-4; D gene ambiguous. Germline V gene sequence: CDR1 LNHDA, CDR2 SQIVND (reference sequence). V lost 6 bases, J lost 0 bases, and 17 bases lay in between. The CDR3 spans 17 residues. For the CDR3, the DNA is TGTGCCAGTAGGGTTGTGCATACCCGTTCAACTAATGAAAAACTGTTTTTT. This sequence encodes CASRVVHTRSTNEKLFF.

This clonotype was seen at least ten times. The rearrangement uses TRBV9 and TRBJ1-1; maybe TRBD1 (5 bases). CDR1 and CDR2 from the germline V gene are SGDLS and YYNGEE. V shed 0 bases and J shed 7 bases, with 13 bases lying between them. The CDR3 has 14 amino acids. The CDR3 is CASSVGGTAREAFF. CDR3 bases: TGTGCCAGCAGCGTAGGCGGGACCGCTCGTGAAGCTTTCTTT.

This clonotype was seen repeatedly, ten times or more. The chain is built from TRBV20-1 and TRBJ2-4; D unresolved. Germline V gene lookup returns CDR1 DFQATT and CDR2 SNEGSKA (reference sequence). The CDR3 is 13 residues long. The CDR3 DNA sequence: TGCAAATCCCGGGCCCTAGCCAAAAACATTCAGTACTTC. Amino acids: CKSRALAKNIQYF.

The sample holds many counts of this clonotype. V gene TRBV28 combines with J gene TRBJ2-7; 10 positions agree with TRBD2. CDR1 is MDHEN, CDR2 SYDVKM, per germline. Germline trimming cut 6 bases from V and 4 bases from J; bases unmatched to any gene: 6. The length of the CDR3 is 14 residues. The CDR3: CASSLAGGSYEQYF. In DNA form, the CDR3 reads TGTGCCAGCAGCTTAGCGGGGGGTTCTTACGAGCAGTACTTC.